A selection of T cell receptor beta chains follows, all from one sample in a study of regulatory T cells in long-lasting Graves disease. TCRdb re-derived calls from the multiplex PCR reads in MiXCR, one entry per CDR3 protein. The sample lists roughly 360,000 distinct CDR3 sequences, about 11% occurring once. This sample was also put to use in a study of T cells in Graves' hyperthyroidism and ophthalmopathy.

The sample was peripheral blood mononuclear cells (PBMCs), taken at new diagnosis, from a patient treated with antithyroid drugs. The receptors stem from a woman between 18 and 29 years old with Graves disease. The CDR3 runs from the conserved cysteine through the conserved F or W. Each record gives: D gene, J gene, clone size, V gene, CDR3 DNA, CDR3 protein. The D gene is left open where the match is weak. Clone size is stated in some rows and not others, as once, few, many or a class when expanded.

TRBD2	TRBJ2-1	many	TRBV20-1	TGCAGTGCTAGGAAACTAGCGGGGGACTCAGGTGAGCAGTTCTTC	CSARKLAGDSGEQFF
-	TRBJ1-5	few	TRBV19	TGTGCCAGTAGTATCTTAGGTCGGCCCCAGCATTTT	CASSILGRPQHF
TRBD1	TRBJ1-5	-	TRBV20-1	TGCAGTGCTAGAGTGGGACAGGGAGCTCAGCCCCAGCATTTT	CSARVGQGAQPQHF
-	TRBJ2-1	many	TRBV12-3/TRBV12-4	TGTGCCAGCAGTTTAGGCGTTTCTTTCTACAATGAGCAGTTCTTC	CASSLGVSFYNEQFF
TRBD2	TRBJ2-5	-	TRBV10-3	TGTGCCATCAGTGAGTCGACTAGCGGGAGACAAGAGACCCAGTACTTC	CAISESTSGRQETQYF
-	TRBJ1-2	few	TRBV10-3	TGTGCCATCGCCCCCTTGGACCGAGATTTATATGGCTACACCTTC	CAIAPLDRDLYGYTF
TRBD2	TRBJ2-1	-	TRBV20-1	TGCAGTGCTAGAGATCGTAGCGGGAACTCCTACAATGAGCAGTTCTTC	CSARDRSGNSYNEQFF
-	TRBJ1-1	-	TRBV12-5	TGTGCTAGTGGTTTGGTACTTACGACAGAATACCCCACTGAAGCTTTCTTT	CASGLVLTTEYPTEAFF
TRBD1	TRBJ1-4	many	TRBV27	TGTGCCAGCAGTCCCCGACAGGGGGCTGGAGAAAAACTGTTTTTT	CASSPRQGAGEKLFF
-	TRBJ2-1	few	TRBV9	TGTGCCAGCTCCGCCTCTTCTCCCAATGAGCAGTTCTTC	CASSASSPNEQFF
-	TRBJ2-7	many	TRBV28	TGTGCCAGCATGCCCGGGGACGACTACGAGCAGTACTTC	CASMPGDDYEQYF
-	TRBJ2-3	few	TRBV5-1	TGCGCCAGCAGCTTAGGGATAATCCGAGATACGCAGTATTTT	CASSLGIIRDTQYF
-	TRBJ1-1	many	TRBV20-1	TGCAGTGCTAATAGACAGTCGACTGAAGCTTTCTTT	CSANRQSTEAFF